This entry describes one T cell receptor beta chain. What it binds is unknown. This sample is drawn from a study of monozygotic twins with inflammatory bowel disease. Study-wide findings and caveats: IBD patients shared fewer clonotypes with other individuals than healthy twins, especially patients with disease activity signs.

Germline V gene sequence: CDR1 SGDLS, CDR2 YYNGEE. The CDR3 totals 15 residues. The authors isolated total RNA from whole blood without sorting T cells. TCRdb reprocessed the 5' RACE reads, with one entry per CDR3 protein and no DNA. Its table lists some 200,000 distinct CDR3 sequences. Sequencing used blood. The TCR originated in a human donor with ulcerative colitis or Crohn's disease, or a healthy co-twin of an affected twin (not recorded which). The chain links TRBV9 to TRBJ1-1; the TCRdb call, TRBD1, lacks DNA for checking. The CDR3 is CASSEWDGLNTEAFF. Full variable domain (rest looked up from reference TRBV9 and TRBJ1-1): DSGVTQTPKHLITATGQRVTLRCSPRSGDLSVYWYQQSLDQGLQFLIQYYNGEERAKGNILERFSAQQFPDLHSELNLSSLELGDSALYFCASSEWDGLNTEAFFGQGTRLTVV.